Many counts were recorded for the clone carrying this T cell receptor (beta chain). Per the authors' pipeline: Per sample, the median was about 88,000 TCRs, with values from around 25,000 to 690,000. One entry per CDR3 protein, called by TCRdb with MiXCR from the RACE reads. TCRdb, rather than the study authors, made the V and J calls. Counted here are about 110,000 distinct CDR3 sequences, approximately 10% occurring once; the ten biggest clones make up under 4.5%. Germline loops: CDR1 MNHEY, CDR2 SVGEGT. This CDR3 has 16 residues. V gave up 7 bases and J gave up 8 bases, with 26 bases separating them. The data derive from a study of human T cells and chemical hapten exposure. Overall study context: Patch testing placed 0.01% DPC on the upper back, with readings at 6 days.

The time point was: patch test 1, 2 weeks after DPC sensitization. Documented treatment: therapeutic diphenylcyclopropenone sensitization with weekly scalp DPC. This TCR was sampled from a woman aged 40 to 50 with alopecia areata. Some clones in this sample may be carry-over from other donors' samples. V is TRBV6-2 or TRBV6-3 and J is TRBJ1-2; a weak D match, TRBD1 (5 bases). This specimen was whole blood, taken in connection with sensitization to the hapten diphenylcyclopropenone (DPC). CDR3 bases: TGTGCCAGCACGCCTACACGGGGACCCGATTACTTGGGCTACACCTTC. Translating gives CASTPTRGPDYLGYTF.